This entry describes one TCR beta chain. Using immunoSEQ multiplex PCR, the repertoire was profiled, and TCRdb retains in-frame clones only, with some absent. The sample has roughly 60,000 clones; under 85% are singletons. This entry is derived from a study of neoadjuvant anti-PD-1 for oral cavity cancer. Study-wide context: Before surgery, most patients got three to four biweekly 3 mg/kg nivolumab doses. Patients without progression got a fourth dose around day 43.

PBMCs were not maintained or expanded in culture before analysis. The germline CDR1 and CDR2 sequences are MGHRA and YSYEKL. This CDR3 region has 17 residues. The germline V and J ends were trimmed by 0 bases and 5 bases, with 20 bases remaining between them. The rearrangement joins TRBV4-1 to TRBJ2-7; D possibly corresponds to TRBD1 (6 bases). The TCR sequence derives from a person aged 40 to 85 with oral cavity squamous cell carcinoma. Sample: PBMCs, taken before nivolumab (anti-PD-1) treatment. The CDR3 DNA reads TGCGCCAGCAGCCAAGACGCCCCGGGACAAATCGTCAACGAGCAGTACTTC. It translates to CASSQDAPGQIVNEQYF.